This TCR beta chain emerged from a study of cytomegalovirus exposure and HLA in healthy donors. Concerning this clone: Its antigen is not identified.

The trim removed 6 bases at V and 2 bases at J, leaving 12 bases unmatched. From germline, CDR1 is MNHEY and CDR2 SMNVEV (reference sequence). CDR3 size: 17 residues. In the PCR, 60 Vbeta and 13 Jbeta primers were used. TCRdb keeps only in-frame clones here, not all; method: immunoSEQ multiplex PCR. Seen here are 150,000 to 200,000 clones, approximately 80% observed once, and the top ten hold less than 10%. Overall study results and limits: The study listed roughly 150 cytomegalovirus-associated TCR beta chains. Roughly uniform sequencing depth across donors was assumed, possibly incorrectly.

V usage is TRBV27 and J usage is TRBJ2-3; 9 bases are shared with TRBD1. The sequenced sample was PBMCs. The clonotype comes from a man between 18 and 29 years old in good health and CMV-seropositive. The CDR3 sequence: CASSPQGQGKNTDTQYF. In nucleotides, the CDR3 is TGTGCCAGCAGCCCACAGGGACAGGGAAAGAACACAGATACGCAGTATTTT.